Presented here are 20 T cell receptor beta chains from one specimen sequenced in a study of response to subunit inactivated influenza vaccine. Via MiXCR, TCRdb re-called the RT-PCR reads, giving one row per CDR3 protein. The sample gives around 600,000 distinct CDR3 sequences, 10% to 12% of which show up once; 11% is in the top ten. In addition, the sample was reused for a study of T cells expressing NK-cell markers. According to that study: 5'RACE template switching with UMIs generated TCR beta cDNA.

The sequencing here drew on PBMCs from blood, taken on the day of vaccination. The receptors stem from a man between 50 and 59 years old who received an inactivated influenza vaccine.

This clonotype has only a few counts. The gene calls are TRBV14 and TRBJ2-3; D is ambiguous. Trimming took 1 base from V and 4 from J, leaving 12 bases between them. The CDR3 spans 15 residues. CDR1 is SGHDN and CDR2 is FVKESK in the germline V gene. The chain's CDR3 is CASSQANWLSDTQYF. The CDR3 coding sequence is TGTGCCAGCAGCCAAGCTAACTGGCTCTCAGATACGCAGTATTTT. Based on the CDR3 plus reference TRBV14 and TRBJ2-3, the full variable domain is EAGVTQFPSHSVIEKGQTVTLRCDPISGHDNLYWYRRVMGKEIKFLLHFVKESKQDESGMPNNRFLAERTGGTYSTLKVQPAELEDSGVYFCASSQANWLSDTQYFGPGTRLTVL.

The chain joins TRBV4-3 to TRBJ2-1; tentatively, D is TRBD2 (5 bases). Trimming took off 3 bases at V and 7 bases at J, with 16 bases between the two ends. Germline CDR1 and CDR2: LGHNA and YSLEER. This CDR3 region has 15 residues. The CDR3 nucleotides are TGCGCCAGCAGCCATGAGGGAGATTTGAGTAATGAGCAGTTCTTC. It encodes CASSHEGDLSNEQFF.

The sample holds a few counts of this clonotype. This chain connects TRBV5-1 to TRBJ2-7, with no clear D. The CDR3 extends over 16 amino acids. The germline CDR1 and CDR2 sequences are SGHRS and YFSETQ. Between the trimmed V and J ends, which lost 0 bases and 0 bases, there was a span of 13 bases. The CDR3 is CASSLAPTRSSYEQYF. The DNA of the CDR3 is TGCGCCAGCAGCTTGGCCCCCACACGGAGCTCCTACGAGCAGTACTTC.

The chain carries TRBV2 and TRBJ2-7, with D possibly matching TRBD1 (5 bases). The V gene's germline CDR1 is SNHLY and CDR2 FYNNEI. The CDR3 totals 14 residues. Trimming removed 3 bases from V and 3 bases from J, with 12 bases in between. The DNA for the CDR3 is TGTGCCAGCAGTGACAGGGTTTGGGGCTACGAGCAGTACTTC. It is translated as CASSDRVWGYEQYF.

The rearrangement uses TRBV7-9 and TRBJ2-3; D gene uncertain. V was cut by 1 base and J by 0 bases, with 14 bases left in between. Germline V CDR1 and CDR2: SEHNR, FQNEAQ (reference sequence). CDR3 size: 17 residues. The CDR3 is CASSLGQWGTSTDTQYF. CDR3 nucleotide sequence: TGTGCCAGCAGCTTAGGGCAGTGGGGAACTAGCACAGATACGCAGTATTTT.

In this sample, this clonotype turned up many times. The rearrangement joins TRBV5-1 to TRBJ2-2; D is possibly TRBD2 (6 bases). Germline V gene lookup returns CDR1 SGHRS and CDR2 YFSETQ. This CDR3 comprises 13 residues. V dropped 6 bases and J dropped 7 bases, with 13 bases sitting between them. The CDR3 sequence is CASTDKEGGELFF. CDR3 coding DNA: TGCGCCAGCACTGACAAGGAGGGCGGGGAGCTGTTTTTT.

The genes are TRBV6-2 or TRBV6-3 and TRBJ2-1; D unresolved. Germline loops: CDR1 MNHEY, CDR2 SVGEGT. V gave up 4 bases and J gave up 7 bases, with 11 bases separating them. This CDR3 has 13 residues. The CDR3 DNA reads as TGTGCCAGCAGTTCCCTACACGGGAATGAGCAGTTCTTC. Protein sequence: CASSSLHGNEQFF.

CDR3 coding DNA: TGTGCCAGCAGCGCTAGCGGGGGGGCCCAGTTCTTC. It specifies CASSASGGAQFF. The V and J genes are TRBV9 and TRBJ2-1; 12 nucleotides align to TRBD2. The CDR3 has 12 amino acids. Germline V CDR1 and CDR2: SGDLS, YYNGEE. The V gene end was trimmed by 3 bases and the J gene end by 13 bases; junction bases not matched to a gene: 2.

Comment on this clonotype: An end of the junction differs from the germline gene, which may be a read error. J is TRBJ2-3 and V is TRBV6-2 or TRBV6-3; weak D call: TRBD2 (6 bases). Germline CDR1 reads MNHEY; CDR2 reads SVGEGT. CDR3 size: 13 residues. The CDR3 nucleotides are TGTGCCACCAGGGACTTGCCAACAGATCCGCAGTATTTT. It specifies CATRDLPTDPQYF.

J is TRBJ2-7 and V is TRBV12-3 or TRBV12-4; D is perhaps TRBD1 (5 bases). Trimming removed 3 bases at V and 3 bases at J, with 18 bases between. The CDR3 has 16 residues. CDR3 residues: CASSLGPGGPSYEQYF. DNA for the CDR3: TGTGCCAGCAGTTTGGGGCCCGGTGGCCCGAGCTACGAGCAGTACTTC.

This clonotype has only a few counts. V is TRBV6-1 and J is TRBJ1-1; tentatively, D is TRBD1 (6 bases). Germline CDR1 is MNHNS and CDR2 is SASEGT. The CDR3 consists of 14 residues. Trimming stripped 4 bases from V and 4 bases from J, with 13 bases between. The CDR3 region has the DNA TGTGCCAGCAGTGCTATCCAGGGGACCACTGAAGCTTTCTTT. Its protein product is CASSAIQGTTEAFF.

The chain is built from TRBV19 and TRBJ1-5, with D uncertain. The CDR3 totals 15 residues. Trimming stripped 2 bases from V and 7 bases from J, with 15 bases between. The V gene's germline CDR1 is LNHDA and CDR2 SQIVND (reference sequence). CDR3 sequence reads: CASSISDTSYQPQHF. CDR3 DNA sequence: TGTGCCAGTAGTATATCTGACACCTCATACCAGCCCCAGCATTTT.

This clonotype was seen a few times. The chain employs TRBV7-9 and TRBJ2-2; D remains unclear. The germline V and J ends were trimmed by 7 bases and 1 base, with 13 bases remaining between them. This CDR3 is built from 15 residues. In germline, CDR1 is SEHNR, CDR2 FQNEAQ (reference sequence). The CDR3 loop is CASTLSRMNTGELFF. Here the CDR3 DNA reads TGTGCCAGCACATTATCGAGGATGAACACCGGGGAGCTGTTTTTT.

This clonotype was observed a handful of times. The V and J genes are TRBV3-1 and TRBJ2-7; no definite D call. Germline V lookup: CDR1 LGHDT, CDR2 YNNKEL (reference sequence). Trimming shortened V by 1 base and J by 0 bases, and 10 bases separated the two germline ends. This CDR3 comprises 15 residues. CDR3 amino acids: CASSQVRLNSYEQYF. CDR3 coding DNA: TGTGCCAGCAGCCAAGTGCGGCTGAACTCCTACGAGCAGTACTTC.

V gene TRBV10-3 combines with J gene TRBJ1-3; D is unresolved. This CDR3 is built from 14 residues. CDR1 ENHRY and CDR2 SYGVKD come from the germline V gene. V dropped 6 bases and J dropped 1 base, with 10 bases sitting between them. In DNA, the CDR3 is TGTGCCATCAGCCCTGGGGAGTCTGGAAACACCATATATTTT. Protein product: CAISPGESGNTIYF.

V usage is TRBV15 and J usage is TRBJ2-7; D may be TRBD2 (5 bases). V gave up 1 base and J gave up 6 bases, with 13 bases separating them. CDR3 length: 14 residues. The germline V gene encodes CDR1 LNHNV and CDR2 YYDKDF (reference sequence). CDR3 amino acids: CATSRVRVGSEQYF. As DNA, the CDR3 is TGTGCCACCAGCAGAGTTCGGGTTGGGAGCGAGCAGTACTTC.

There are a few counts of this clonotype. The chain recombines TRBV19 with TRBJ2-3; TRBD1 matches 9 bases. CDR3 length: 15 residues. V lost 6 bases to trimming and J lost 4 bases; unmatched junction nucleotides: 8. Germline V gene data show CDR1 as LNHDA and CDR2 as SQIVND (reference sequence). The CDR3 nucleotides are TGTGCCAGTAGCAAGGGGACAGGGTGGTCAGATACGCAGTATTTT. This encodes CASSKGTGWSDTQYF.

This clonotype was picked up a small number of times. The rearrangement links TRBV12-3 or TRBV12-4 to TRBJ1-4, with D possibly being TRBD1 (5 bases). The CDR3 has 14 amino acids. V dropped 1 base and J dropped 13 bases, with 16 bases sitting between them. CDR3 sequence: CASSLGTTSGGLFF. Written as DNA, the CDR3 is TGTGCCAGCAGTTTAGGGACAACCTCGGGAGGACTGTTTTTT.

This clonotype was seen repeatedly, ten times or more. The chain recombines TRBV11-2 with TRBJ2-7; D uncertain. CDR1 SGHAT and CDR2 FQNNGV come from the germline V gene. The V gene lost 1 base and the J gene lost 0 bases, with 7 bases spanning the gap. The CDR3 is made up of 14 amino acids. This chain's CDR3 is CASSLAASSYEQYF. The CDR3, as DNA: TGTGCCAGCAGCTTAGCCGCTAGCTCCTACGAGCAGTACTTC.

V usage is TRBV12-3 or TRBV12-4 and J usage is TRBJ1-5, with 8 bases aligning to TRBD1. The CDR3 contains 15 residues. V lost 1 base and J lost 6; bases outside the gene matches: 5. CDR3 DNA sequence: TGTGCCAGCAGTTTAGAGGGACAGGCTAGTCAGCCCCAGCATTTT. It codes for CASSLEGQASQPQHF.